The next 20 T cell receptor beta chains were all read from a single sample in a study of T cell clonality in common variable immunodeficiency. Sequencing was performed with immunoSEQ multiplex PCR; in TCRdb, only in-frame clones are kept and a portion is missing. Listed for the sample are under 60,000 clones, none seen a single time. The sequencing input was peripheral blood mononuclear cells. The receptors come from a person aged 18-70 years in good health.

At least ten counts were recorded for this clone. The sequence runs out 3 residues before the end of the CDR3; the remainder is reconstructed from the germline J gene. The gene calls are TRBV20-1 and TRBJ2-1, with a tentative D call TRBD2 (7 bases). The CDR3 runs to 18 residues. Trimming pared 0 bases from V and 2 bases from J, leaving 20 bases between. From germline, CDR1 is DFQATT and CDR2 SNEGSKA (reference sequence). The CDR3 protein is CSARDPRASGQTYNEQFF. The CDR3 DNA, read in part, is TGCAGTGCTAGAGATCCACGGGCTAGCGGACAGACCTACAATGAG.

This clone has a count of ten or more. CDR3 sequence: CSASGRGGVTEAFF. CDR3 bases read: TGCAGTGCTAGTGGTAGGGGAGGGGTCACTGAA. V usage is TRBV20-1 and J usage is TRBJ1-1; TRBD1 is a possible D gene (5 bases). The CDR3 extends 3 residues past the end of the read, so its final part is completed from the germline J gene. Germline V gene lookup returns CDR1 DFQATT and CDR2 SNEGSKA (reference sequence). Trimming took 3 bases from V and 4 from J, leaving 15 bases between them. This CDR3 region has 14 residues.

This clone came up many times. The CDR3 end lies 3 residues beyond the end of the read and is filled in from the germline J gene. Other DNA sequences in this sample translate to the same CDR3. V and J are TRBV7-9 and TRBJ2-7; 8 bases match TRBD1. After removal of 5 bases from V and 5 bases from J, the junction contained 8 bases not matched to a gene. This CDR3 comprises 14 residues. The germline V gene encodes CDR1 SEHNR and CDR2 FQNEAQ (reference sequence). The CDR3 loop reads CASSLSTGVDEQYF. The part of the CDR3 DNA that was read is TGTGCCAGCAGCCTTTCGACAGGGGTGGACGAG.

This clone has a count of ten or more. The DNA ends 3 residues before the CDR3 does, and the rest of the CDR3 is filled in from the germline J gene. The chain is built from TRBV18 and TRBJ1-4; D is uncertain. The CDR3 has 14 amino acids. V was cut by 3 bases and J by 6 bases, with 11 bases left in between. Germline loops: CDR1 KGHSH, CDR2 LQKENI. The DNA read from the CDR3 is TGTGCCAGCTCACCCGGGTCGGCCTATGAAAAA. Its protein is CASSPGSAYEK. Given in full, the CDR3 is CASSPGSAYEKLFF.

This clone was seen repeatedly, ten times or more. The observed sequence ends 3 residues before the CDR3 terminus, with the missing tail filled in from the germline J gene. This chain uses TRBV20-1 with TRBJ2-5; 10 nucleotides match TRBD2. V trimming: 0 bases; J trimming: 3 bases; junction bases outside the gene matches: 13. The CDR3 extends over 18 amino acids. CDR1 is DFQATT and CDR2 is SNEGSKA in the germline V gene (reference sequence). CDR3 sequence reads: CSARDVGLAGASEETQYF. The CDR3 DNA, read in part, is TGCAGTGCTAGAGATGTCGGGCTAGCGGGAGCGTCCGAAGAGACC.

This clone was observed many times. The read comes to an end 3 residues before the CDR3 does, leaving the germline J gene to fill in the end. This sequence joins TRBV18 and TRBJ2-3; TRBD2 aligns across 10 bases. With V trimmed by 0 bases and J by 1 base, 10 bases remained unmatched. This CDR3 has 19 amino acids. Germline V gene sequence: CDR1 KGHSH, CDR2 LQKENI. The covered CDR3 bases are TGTGCCAGCTCACCACCCCGTCTAGCGGGAGTATCCGGCACAGATACG. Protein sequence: CASSPPRLAGVSGTDT. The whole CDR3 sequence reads CASSPPRLAGVSGTDTQYF.

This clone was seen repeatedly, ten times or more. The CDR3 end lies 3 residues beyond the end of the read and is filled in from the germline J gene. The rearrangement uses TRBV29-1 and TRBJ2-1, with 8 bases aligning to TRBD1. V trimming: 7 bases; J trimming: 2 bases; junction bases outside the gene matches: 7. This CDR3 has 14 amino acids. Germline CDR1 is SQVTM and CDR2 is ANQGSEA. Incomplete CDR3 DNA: TGCAGCGCCGGGAGACAGGGGACCTACAATGAG. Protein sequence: CSAGRQGTYNE. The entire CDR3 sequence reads CSAGRQGTYNEQFF.

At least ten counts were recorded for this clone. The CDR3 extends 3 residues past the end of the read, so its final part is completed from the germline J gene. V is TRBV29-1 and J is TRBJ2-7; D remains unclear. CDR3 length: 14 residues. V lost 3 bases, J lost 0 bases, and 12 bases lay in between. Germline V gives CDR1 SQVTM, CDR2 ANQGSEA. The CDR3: CSVEVTPSSYEQYF. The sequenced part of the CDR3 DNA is TGCAGCGTTGAGGTGACTCCGAGCTCCTACGAG.

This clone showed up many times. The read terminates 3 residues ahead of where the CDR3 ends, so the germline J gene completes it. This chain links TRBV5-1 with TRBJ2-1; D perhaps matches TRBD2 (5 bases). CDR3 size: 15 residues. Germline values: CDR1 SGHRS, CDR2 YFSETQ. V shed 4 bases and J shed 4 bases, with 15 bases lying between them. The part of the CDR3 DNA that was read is TGCGCCAGCAGCGCCTTACTCGGGGATTACAATGAG. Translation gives CASSALLGDYNE. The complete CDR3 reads CASSALLGDYNEQFF.

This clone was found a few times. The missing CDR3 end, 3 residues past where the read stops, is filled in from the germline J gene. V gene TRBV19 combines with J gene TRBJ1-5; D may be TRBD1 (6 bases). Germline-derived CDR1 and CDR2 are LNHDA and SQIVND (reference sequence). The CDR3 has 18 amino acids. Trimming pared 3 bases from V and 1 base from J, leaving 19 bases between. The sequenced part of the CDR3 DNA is TGTGCCAGTAGTATTGGTTGGGGGCAGCGGGGAAGCAATCAGCCC. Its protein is CASSIGWGQRGSNQP. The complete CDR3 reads CASSIGWGQRGSNQPQHF.

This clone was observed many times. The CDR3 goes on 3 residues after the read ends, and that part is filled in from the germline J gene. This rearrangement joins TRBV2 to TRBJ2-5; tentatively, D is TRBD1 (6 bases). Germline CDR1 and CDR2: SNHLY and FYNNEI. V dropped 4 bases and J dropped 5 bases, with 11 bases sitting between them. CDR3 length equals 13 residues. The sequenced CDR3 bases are TGTGCCAGCAGTGGACAGGCCGCGGAGACC. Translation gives CASSGQAAET. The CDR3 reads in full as CASSGQAAETQYF.

Incomplete CDR3 DNA: TGCGCCAGCAGCTACGGACTAGCGAGAGGATACAATGAG. Its protein is CASSYGLARGYNE. From start to end, the CDR3 is CASSYGLARGYNEQFF. This chain uses TRBV5-1 with TRBJ2-1; 9 bases line up with TRBD2. The read ends 3 residues before the CDR3 terminus; that terminus is restored from the germline J gene. The germline gives CDR1 SGHRS, CDR2 YFSETQ. The length of the CDR3 is 16 residues. Unmatched junction bases numbered 8, after V lost 3 bases and J lost 4 bases.

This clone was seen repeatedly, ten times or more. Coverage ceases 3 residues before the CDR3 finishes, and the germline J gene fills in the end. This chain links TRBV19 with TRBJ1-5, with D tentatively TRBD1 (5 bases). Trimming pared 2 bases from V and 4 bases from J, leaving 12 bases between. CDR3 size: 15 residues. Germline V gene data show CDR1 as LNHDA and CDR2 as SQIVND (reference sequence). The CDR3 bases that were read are TGTGCCAGTAGTATATCTCAGGGCGTTAATCAGCCC. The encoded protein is CASSISQGVNQP. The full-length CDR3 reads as CASSISQGVNQPQHF.

The CDR3 protein is CASGDREIYEQYF. The sequenced part of the CDR3 DNA is TGTGCCAGCGGGGACAGAGAGATTTACGAG. The chain uses TRBV7-9 and TRBJ2-7, with 7 bases that match TRBD1. Read coverage stops 3 residues before the CDR3 terminus; the germline J gene supplies the remainder. V trimming: 8 bases; J trimming: 4 bases; junction bases outside the gene matches: 8. From germline, CDR1 is SEHNR and CDR2 FQNEAQ (reference sequence). This CDR3 region has 13 residues.

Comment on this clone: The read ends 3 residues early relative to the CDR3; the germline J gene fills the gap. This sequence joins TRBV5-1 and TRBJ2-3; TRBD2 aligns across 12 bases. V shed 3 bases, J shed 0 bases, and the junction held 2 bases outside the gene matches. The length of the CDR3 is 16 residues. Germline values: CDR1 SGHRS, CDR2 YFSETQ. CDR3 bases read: TGCGCCAGCAGCTGGGGGACTAGCGGGAGCACAGATACG. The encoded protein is CASSWGTSGSTDT. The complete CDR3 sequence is CASSWGTSGSTDTQYF.

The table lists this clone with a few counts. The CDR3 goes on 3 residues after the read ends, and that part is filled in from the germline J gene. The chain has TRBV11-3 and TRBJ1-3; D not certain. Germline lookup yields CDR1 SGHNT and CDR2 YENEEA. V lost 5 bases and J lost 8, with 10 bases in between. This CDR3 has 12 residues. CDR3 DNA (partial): TGTGCCAGCAGCACCCGGGGAGACACC. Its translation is CASSTRGDT. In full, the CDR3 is CASSTRGDTIYF.

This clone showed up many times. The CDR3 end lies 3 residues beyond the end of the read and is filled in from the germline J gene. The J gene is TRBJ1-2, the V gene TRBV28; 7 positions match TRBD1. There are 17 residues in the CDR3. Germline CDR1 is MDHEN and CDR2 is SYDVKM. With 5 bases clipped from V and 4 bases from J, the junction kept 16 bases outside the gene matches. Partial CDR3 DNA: TGTGCCAGCAGTGCCATCCTAGGGGCAGGGGGGAGCTATGGC. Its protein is CASSAILGAGGSYG. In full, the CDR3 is CASSAILGAGGSYGYTF.

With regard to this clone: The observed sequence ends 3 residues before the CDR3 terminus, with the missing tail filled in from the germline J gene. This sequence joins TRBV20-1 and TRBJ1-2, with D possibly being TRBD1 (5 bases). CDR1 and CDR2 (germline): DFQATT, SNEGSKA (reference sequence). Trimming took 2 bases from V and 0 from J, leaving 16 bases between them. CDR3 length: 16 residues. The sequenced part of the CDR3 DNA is TGCAGTGCTAGACATTGGACACCTGCCCCTAACTATGGC. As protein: CSARHWTPAPNYG. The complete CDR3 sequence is CSARHWTPAPNYGYTF.

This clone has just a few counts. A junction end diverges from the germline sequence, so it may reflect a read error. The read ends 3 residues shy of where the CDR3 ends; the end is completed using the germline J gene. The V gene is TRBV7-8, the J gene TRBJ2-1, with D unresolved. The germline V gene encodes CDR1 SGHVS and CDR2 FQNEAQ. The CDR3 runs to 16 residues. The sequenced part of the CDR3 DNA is TGTGCCAACAGCTTAGAGCTTTACAGCTCCTACAATGAG. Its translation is CANSLELYSSYNE. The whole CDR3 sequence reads CANSLELYSSYNEQFF.

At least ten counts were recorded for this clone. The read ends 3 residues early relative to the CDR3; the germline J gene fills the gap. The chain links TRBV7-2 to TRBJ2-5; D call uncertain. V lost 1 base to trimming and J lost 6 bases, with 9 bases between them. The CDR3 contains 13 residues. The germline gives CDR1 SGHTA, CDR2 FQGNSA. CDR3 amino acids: CASSLESRQTQYF. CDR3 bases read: TGTGCCAGCAGCTTAGAATCGCGTCAGACC.